One sample yielded the 26 T cell receptor beta chains listed below, sequenced in a study of technical replicates of blood from a handful of donors. This table comes from immunoSEQ multiplex PCR, and its TCRdb copy is limited to in-frame clones, with some not included. The sample lists approximately 90,000 clones, about 95% occurring once. The sample comprised T cells isolated from PBMCs. The receptors were gathered from a human donor in good health.

The chain links TRBV6-5 to TRBJ2-1; 10 bases map to TRBD2. V lost 4 bases and J lost 10; bases outside the gene matches: 10. The germline V gene has CDR1 MNHEY and CDR2 SVGAGI. The CDR3 totals 15 residues. CDR3 nucleotides: TGTGCCAGCAGTTTAGCGGGGGGCCCCGTCTACGAGCAGTTCTTC. As protein: CASSLAGGPVYEQFF.

The chain is built from TRBV15 and TRBJ1-5, with D unresolved. CDR3 length: 14 amino acids. CDR1 is LNHNV and CDR2 is YYDKDF in the germline V gene (reference sequence). Between the trimmed V and J ends, which lost 8 bases and 7 bases, there was a span of 18 bases. The chain's CDR3 is CATSTTGILQPQHF. In DNA, the CDR3 is TGTGCCACCTCGACTACCGGGATTTTACAGCCCCAGCATTTT.

The J gene is TRBJ2-7, the V gene TRBV7-2; unclear D gene. The CDR3 extends over 17 amino acids. Per germline, CDR1 SGHTA and CDR2 FQGNSA. Trimming took off 5 bases at V and 1 base at J, with 21 bases between the two ends. The CDR3: CASSPKAPRLTSYEQYF. CDR3 nucleotides: TGTGCCAGCAGCCCGAAGGCGCCTCGACTGACGTCCTACGAGCAGTACTTC.

The chain's CDR3 is CASSFSGGLYNEQFF. The CDR3 DNA reads TGTGCCAGCAGCTTTAGCGGGGGCCTCTACAATGAGCAGTTCTTC. V gene TRBV6-1 combines with J gene TRBJ2-1, with 9 bases aligning to TRBD2. V gave up 6 bases and J gave up 3 bases; unmatched junction bases: 6. Looked up from germline, CDR1 is MNHNS and CDR2 is SASEGT. The CDR3 is 15 amino acids.

The chain links TRBV29-1 to TRBJ2-7; TRBD1 matches at 10 bases. J was trimmed by 7 bases and V by 5 bases; bases with no gene match: 8. This CDR3 has 13 amino acids. Per germline, CDR1 SQVTM and CDR2 ANQGSEA. CDR3 nucleotides: TGCAGCGTTAGGACAGGGGGTCTACTTGAGCAGTACTTC. It is translated as CSVRTGGLLEQYF.

The chain combines TRBV4-1 with TRBJ1-2; TRBD1 is a possible D gene (6 bases). The CDR3 runs 16 residues. In germline, CDR1 is MGHRA, CDR2 YSYEKL. The ends were cut back, 1 base at V and 6 bases at J, with 18 bases in the middle. The CDR3 protein is CASSQGSGSYRDGYTF. The CDR3 nucleotides read TGCGCCAGCAGCCAAGGATCAGGTTCGTACAGGGATGGCTACACCTTC.

V is TRBV5-1 and J is TRBJ2-7; unclear D gene. Trimming shortened V by 5 bases and J by 6 bases, and 12 bases separated the two germline ends. Germline V lookup: CDR1 SGHRS, CDR2 YFSETQ. CDR3 size: 12 residues. In DNA, the CDR3 is TGCGCCAGCAGTCTGAGTAGTGGCGAGCAGTACTTC. Amino acid sequence: CASSLSSGEQYF.

Only one count was recorded for this clone. This chain connects TRBV7-8 to TRBJ1-2; 7 positions agree with TRBD1. Trimming cost V 2 bases and J 2 bases; bases outside gene matches: 11. This CDR3 has 17 residues. The V gene's germline CDR1 is SGHVS and CDR2 FQNEAQ. The CDR3 reads CASSLFDSSGGNYGYTF. The CDR3 coding sequence is TGTGCCAGCAGCTTATTTGACTCATCAGGGGGAAACTATGGCTACACCTTC.

This clone was counted a few times. The chain recombines TRBV10-3 with TRBJ1-1; a weak D match, TRBD1 (5 bases). CDR1 and CDR2 (germline): ENHRY, SYGVKD. Trimming pared 2 bases from V and 4 bases from J, leaving 11 bases between. The CDR3 has 14 amino acids. CDR3 bases: TGTGCCATCAGTGAGACTGGGGGGGGCACTGAAGCTTTCTTT. Its translation is CAISETGGGTEAFF.

CDR3 coding DNA: TGCAGCGTGGCCGGGACAGGTCATGAAAAACTGTTTTTT. It encodes CSVAGTGHEKLFF. The rearrangement uses TRBV29-1 and TRBJ1-4; 8 bases match TRBD1. There are 13 residues in the CDR3. The V gene end was trimmed by 6 bases and the J gene end by 6 bases; junction bases not matched to a gene: 6. CDR1 SQVTM and CDR2 ANQGSEA come from the germline V gene.

The chain uses TRBV5-1 and TRBJ2-3; D gene unclear. Trimming stripped 0 bases from V and 2 bases from J, with 7 bases between. The germline V gene encodes CDR1 SGHRS and CDR2 YFSETQ. This CDR3 has 14 residues. Here the CDR3 reads CASSLARNTDTQYF. CDR3 nucleotide sequence: TGCGCCAGCAGCTTGGCGAGAAACACAGATACGCAGTATTTT.

The genes are TRBV5-1 and TRBJ1-4; TRBD1 aligns across 8 bases. Germline loops: CDR1 SGHRS, CDR2 YFSETQ. The CDR3 has 16 amino acids. V gave up 4 bases and J gave up 3 bases; unmatched junction bases: 8. The CDR3 nucleotides read TGCGCCAGCAGCCCAGGGGGCAGGGTAGCTAATGAAAAACTGTTTTTT. This encodes CASSPGGRVANEKLFF. The whole variable domain, filled in from reference TRBV5-1 and TRBJ1-4, reads KAGVTQTPRYLIKTRGQQVTLSCSPISGHRSVSWYQQTPGQGLQFLFEYFSETQRNKGNFPGRFSGRQFSNSRSEMNVSTLELGDSALYLCASSPGGRVANEKLFFGSGTQLSVL.

The gene calls are TRBV5-1 and TRBJ2-2; D call uncertain. CDR1 is SGHRS and CDR2 is YFSETQ in the germline V gene. The V end lost 0 bases, the J end lost 2 bases, and 8 bases lay between the germline ends. This CDR3 contains 15 residues. DNA of the CDR3: TGCGCCAGCAGCTTGGAGGCGGCTAACACCGGGGAGCTGTTTTTT. This gives the protein CASSLEAANTGELFF.

The rearrangement links TRBV2 to TRBJ2-4, with D possibly being TRBD2 (6 bases). In germline, CDR1 is SNHLY, CDR2 FYNNEI. The CDR3 spans 16 residues. The germline V and J ends were trimmed by 4 bases and 4 bases, with 17 bases remaining between them. CDR3: CASSGEKGGWKNIQYF. The CDR3 region has the DNA TGTGCCAGCAGTGGGGAAAAGGGAGGTTGGAAAAACATTCAGTACTTC.

This rearrangement joins TRBV19 to TRBJ1-4, with D possibly TRBD1 on 5 matching bases. V was trimmed by 4 bases and J by 0 bases, leaving 9 bases between them. The CDR3 is 15 residues long. Germline V gene lookup returns CDR1 LNHDA and CDR2 SQIVND (reference sequence). Written as DNA, the CDR3 is TGTGCCAGTAGTACAGGGCCGGCAACTAATGAAAAACTGTTTTTT. Translated, it gives CASSTGPATNEKLFF.

The V call is TRBV28, the J call TRBJ2-3; 14 nucleotides line up with TRBD2. Germline V lookup: CDR1 MDHEN, CDR2 SYDVKM. J was trimmed by 6 bases and V by 5 bases; bases with no gene match: 4. This CDR3 is built from 15 residues. The CDR3 here is CASSPGLAGVDTQYF. CDR3 DNA: TGTGCCAGCAGTCCGGGACTAGCGGGAGTGGATACGCAGTATTTT.

The rearrangement joins TRBV2 to TRBJ1-1, with unresolved D. Germline V gene sequence: CDR1 SNHLY, CDR2 FYNNEI. This CDR3 region has 13 residues. Trimming pared 5 bases from V and 1 base from J, leaving 8 bases between. The CDR3 is CASSKLPNTEAFF. CDR3 nucleotides: TGTGCCAGCAGTAAGCTTCCGAACACTGAAGCTTTCTTT.

The chain has TRBV27 and TRBJ2-1, with 10 bases that match TRBD2. There are 18 residues in the CDR3. V was clipped by 4 bases and J by 5 bases; unmatched bases: 14. The germline CDR1 and CDR2 sequences are MNHEY and SMNVEV (reference sequence). CDR3 protein: CASSSAGGPGYHNNEQFF. Here the CDR3 DNA reads TGTGCCAGCAGTTCAGCGGGAGGGCCCGGGTATCACAACAATGAGCAGTTCTTC.

This clone was observed a few times. The genes are TRBV11-2 and TRBJ1-3, with TRBD1 matching 7 bases. The CDR3 sequence is 14 residues long. Germline V gene data show CDR1 as SGHAT and CDR2 as FQNNGV. V lost 8 bases to trimming and J lost 8 bases; unmatched junction nucleotides: 12. In nucleotides, the CDR3 is TGTGCCAGCCTCCGAGGGGGCAGCAGAGACACCATATATTTT. It translates to CASLRGGSRDTIYF.

The sample holds one count of this clone. The J gene is TRBJ2-7, the V gene TRBV28; 7 nucleotides match TRBD2. CDR3 size: 15 residues. V was clipped by 3 bases and J by 3 bases; unmatched bases: 8. The germline gives CDR1 MDHEN, CDR2 SYDVKM. CDR3 region: CASSFSKERDYEQYF. The CDR3, as DNA: TGTGCCAGCAGTTTTAGCAAGGAGCGGGACTACGAGCAGTACTTC.

This clone was picked up one time. The genes are TRBV29-1 and TRBJ2-3; D possibly corresponds to TRBD2 (6 bases). Trimming removed 4 bases from V and 6 bases from J, with 26 bases in between. The length of the CDR3 is 17 residues. Germline-derived CDR1 and CDR2 are SQVTM and ANQGSEA. CDR3: CSVVDDVGRRGLDTQYF. CDR3 bases: TGCAGCGTTGTGGATGATGTGGGTCGGCGGGGTTTGGATACGCAGTATTTT.

The chain couples TRBV5-1 to TRBJ2-6; 7 bases line up with TRBD1. The CDR3 contains 17 residues. Germline CDR1 SGHRS, CDR2 YFSETQ. The trim removed 3 bases at V and 1 base at J, leaving 7 bases unmatched. This CDR3 is CASSSTGLSSGANVLTF. As DNA, the CDR3 is TGCGCCAGCAGCTCGACAGGGCTGTCATCTGGGGCCAACGTCCTGACTTTC.

The rearrangement links TRBV23-1 to TRBJ2-2, with D tentatively TRBD2 (5 bases). TRBV23-1 is classed as an ORF, of uncertain function. V dropped 4 bases and J dropped 8 bases, with 8 bases sitting between them. CDR3 length equals 12 residues. The CDR3 region has the DNA TGCGCCAGCAGTCCGGGGAAGGGGGAGCTGTTTTTT. Residues: CASSPGKGELFF.

The V gene is TRBV6-5, the J gene TRBJ2-1, with TRBD2 as a possible D gene (6 bases). Germline loops: CDR1 MNHEY, CDR2 SVGAGI. Trimming cost V 6 bases and J 8 bases, with 17 bases left between them. There are 14 residues in the CDR3. This CDR3 reads CASRHRDFFDEQFF. The CDR3 coding sequence is TGTGCCAGCAGGCACCGGGACTTCTTCGATGAGCAGTTCTTC.

V and J are TRBV6-5 and TRBJ1-2; tentatively, D is TRBD1 (5 bases). CDR1 and CDR2 (germline): MNHEY, SVGAGI. Trimming removed 6 bases at V and 4 bases at J, with 12 bases between. The length of the CDR3 is 13 residues. CDR3 loop: CASSAGQGYGYTF. CDR3 DNA: TGTGCCAGCAGCGCAGGGCAGGGCTATGGCTACACCTTC.

The genes are TRBV5-5 and TRBJ2-1, with D perhaps TRBD2 (7 bases). From germline, CDR1 is SGHKS and CDR2 YYEKEE (reference sequence). The CDR3 sequence is 16 residues long. The V gene lost 4 bases and the J gene lost 2 bases, with 16 bases spanning the gap. The CDR3 coding sequence is TGTGCCAGCAGCAGGGGGGGCGGCGGGACCTACAATGAGCAGTTCTTC. This sequence encodes CASSRGGGGTYNEQFF.